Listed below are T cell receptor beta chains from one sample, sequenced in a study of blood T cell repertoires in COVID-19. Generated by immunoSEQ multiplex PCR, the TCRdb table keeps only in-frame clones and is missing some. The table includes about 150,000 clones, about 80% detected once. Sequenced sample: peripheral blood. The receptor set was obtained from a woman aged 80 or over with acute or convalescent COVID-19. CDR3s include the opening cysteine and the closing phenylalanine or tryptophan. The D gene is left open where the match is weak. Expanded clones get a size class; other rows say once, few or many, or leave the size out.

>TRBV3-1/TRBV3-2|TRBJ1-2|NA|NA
TGTGCCAGCAGCCAAGACCACCGACAGTATGGCTACACCTTC
CASSQDHRQYGYTF
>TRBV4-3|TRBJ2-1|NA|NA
TGCGCCAGCAGCCAATTTCTAGCTTACAATGAGCAGTTCTTC
CASSQFLAYNEQFF
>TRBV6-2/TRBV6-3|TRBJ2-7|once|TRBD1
TGTGCCAGCAGTTACCCCTATGACAGGGGTGGATCCTACGAGCAGTACTTC
CASSYPYDRGGSYEQYF
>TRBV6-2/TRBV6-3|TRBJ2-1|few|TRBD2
TGTGCCAGCACCCCGGGGGGACCCTACAATGAGCAGTTCTTC
CASTPGGPYNEQFF
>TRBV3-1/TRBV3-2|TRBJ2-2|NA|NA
TGTGCCAGCCGGACAGTTACCGGGGAGCTGTTTTTT
CASRTVTGELFF
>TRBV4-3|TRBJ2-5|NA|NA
TGCGCCAGCAGCCCTGGCCGGAGGGGGGGCCAAGAGACCCAGTACTTC
CASSPGRRGGQETQYF
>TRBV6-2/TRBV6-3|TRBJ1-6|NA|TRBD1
TGTGCCAGCAGTGGGACAGGGGGCCCTAATTCACCCCTCCACTTT
CASSGTGGPNSPLHF
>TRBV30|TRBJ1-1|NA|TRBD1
TGTGCCTGGAGTAAGGACAGGGATGTTGAAGCTTTCTTT
CAWSKDRDVEAFF
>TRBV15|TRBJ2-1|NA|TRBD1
TGTGCCACCAGCAGAGATGGGCTAGGTGGACAGGGGGCACCCTACAATGAGCAGTTCTTC
CATSRDGLGGQGAPYNEQFF
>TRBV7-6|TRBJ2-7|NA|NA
TGTGCCAGCAGCTTAGAGTCAGGGGATGGGGAGCAGTACTTC
CASSLESGDGEQYF
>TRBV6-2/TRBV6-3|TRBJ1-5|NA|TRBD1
TGTGCCAGCAGTTCCTCGCAGGGGGCCAGCAATCAGCCCCAGCATTTT
CASSSSQGASNQPQHF
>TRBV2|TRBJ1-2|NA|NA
TGTGCCAGCAGGAGGGCGGACTTAGGCTACACCTTC
CASRRADLGYTF
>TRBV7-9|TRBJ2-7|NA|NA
TGTGCCAGCAGCTGGGCTTCCTACGAGCAGTACTTC
CASSWASYEQYF
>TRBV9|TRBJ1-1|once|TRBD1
TGTGCCAGCAGCGGGCGGACAGGGGGCACTGAAGCTTTCTTT
CASSGRTGGTEAFF
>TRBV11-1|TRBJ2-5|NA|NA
TGTGCCAGCAGCCCGCAAGGGAGGAGAGAGACCCAGTACTTC
CASSPQGRRETQYF
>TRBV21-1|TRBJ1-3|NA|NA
TGTGCCAGCAGGGGGGCGGAAAACACCATATATTTT
CASRGAENTIYF
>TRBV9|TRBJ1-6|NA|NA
TGTGCCAGCAGAACAAACGAGGGGAGGATATCACCCCTCCACTTT
CASRTNEGRISPLHF
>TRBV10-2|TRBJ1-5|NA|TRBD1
TGCGCCAGAACGGGACAGGGGGCTTTTCAGCCCCAGCATTTT
CARTGQGAFQPQHF
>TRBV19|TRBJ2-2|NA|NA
TGTGCCAGTAGGCGGGACAGTGCGAACACCGGGGAGCTGTTTTTT
CASRRDSANTGELFF
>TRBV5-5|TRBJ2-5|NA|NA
TGTGCCAGCAGCGCCCCTGGGGGGGCCGGTGAAGAGACCCAGTACTTC
CASSAPGGAGEETQYF
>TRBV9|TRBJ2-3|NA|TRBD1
TGTGCCAGCAGCGTACGACAGGGGGGCACAGATACGCAGTATTTT
CASSVRQGGTDTQYF
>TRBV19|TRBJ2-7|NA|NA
TGTGCCAGTAGTGGGGGACACAACTCCTACGAGCAGTACTTC
CASSGGHNSYEQYF
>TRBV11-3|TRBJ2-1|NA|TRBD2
TGTGCCAGCAGCTTAAACCCACTAGCGGGAGCCTACAATGAGCAGTTCTTC
CASSLNPLAGAYNEQFF
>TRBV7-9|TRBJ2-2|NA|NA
TGTGCCAGCAGCTTACTCCGGTCCGGGGAGCTGTTTTTT
CASSLLRSGELFF
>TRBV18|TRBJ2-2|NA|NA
TGTGCCAGCTCACCGAGCGTGGTAAGAGGATCCGGGGAGCTGTTTTTT
CASSPSVVRGSGELFF
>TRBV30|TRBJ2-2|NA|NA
TGTCCGAGGCTAGGGAGTGGGACCGGGGAGCTGTTTTTT
CPRLGSGTGELFF
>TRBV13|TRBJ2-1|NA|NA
TGTGCCAGCAGCCCCCCGACAGGTTATTCCTACAATGAGCAGTTCTTC
CASSPPTGYSYNEQFF
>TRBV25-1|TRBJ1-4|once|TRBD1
TGTGCCAGCAGTCAAACAGGGGCGGTTCGTAATGAAAAACTGTTTTTT
CASSQTGAVRNEKLFF
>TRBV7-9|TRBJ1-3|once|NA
TGTGCCAGCAGCTTAGCGGGGGGTTCTGGAAACACCATATATTTT
CASSLAGGSGNTIYF
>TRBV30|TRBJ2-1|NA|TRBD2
TGTGCCTGGAGAAGTAGCGGGAGTTGGAATGAGCAGTTCTTC
CAWRSSGSWNEQFF
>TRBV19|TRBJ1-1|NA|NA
TGTGCCAGTAGTGACAGACTGAACACTGAAGCTTTCTTT
CASSDRLNTEAFF
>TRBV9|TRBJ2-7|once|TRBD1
TGTGCCAGCAGGCGGGACAGGTATTACGAGCAGTACTTC
CASRRDRYYEQYF
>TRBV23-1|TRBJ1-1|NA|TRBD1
TGCGCCAGCAGTCAACGGGACAGGGAAACTGAAGCTTTCTTT
CASSQRDRETEAFF
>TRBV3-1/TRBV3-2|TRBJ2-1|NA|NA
TGTGCCAGCAGCCAAGAAATCTCTGAGCAGTTCTTC
CASSQEISEQFF
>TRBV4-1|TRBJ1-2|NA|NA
TGCGCCAGCAGCCAACCAGAACAGGTCAACTATGGCTACACCTTC
CASSQPEQVNYGYTF
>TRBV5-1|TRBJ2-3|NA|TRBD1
TGCGCCAGCAGCTTGGAACCGGGACAGGGGGCCCGTGGGACGCAGTATTTT
CASSLEPGQGARGTQYF
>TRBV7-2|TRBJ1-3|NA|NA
TGTGCCAGCAGCCCCTCGAGGGTAGCTGGAAACACCATATATTTT
CASSPSRVAGNTIYF
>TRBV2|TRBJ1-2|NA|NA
TGTGCCAGCAGTATTCAGGCTTTTGAGGGCTACACCTTC
CASSIQAFEGYTF
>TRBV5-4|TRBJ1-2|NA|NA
TGTGCCAGTACGGGGGGCTTCGGAGGCTACACCTTC
CASTGGFGGYTF